This TCR beta chain was observed in a study of T cell responses to AZD1222 COVID-19 vaccine. Profiled with immunoSEQ multiplex PCR; TCRdb holds only in-frame clones, not every one. Among around 120,000 clones listed, 70% to 90% were seen once. Per the germline V gene, CDR1 is LNHDA and CDR2 is SQIVND (reference sequence). V lost 7 bases and J 7 bases, leaving 16 bases between the germline ends. This CDR3 region has 13 residues. This specimen consisted of peripheral blood, obtained on day 0 of AZD1222 vaccination. J is TRBJ1-2 and V is TRBV19; no clear D. The receptor was isolated from an adult in good health. The CDR3 region is CASILSSEGGYTF. DNA for the CDR3: TGTGCCAGTATTCTTTCAAGCGAAGGTGGCTACACCTTC.